This is a list of T cell receptor beta chains from one sample in a study of blood T cell repertoires in COVID-19. Only in-frame clones appear in the TCRdb table, and some are missing; sequencing was by immunoSEQ multiplex PCR. The sample lists 150,000 to 200,000 clones; 65% to 85% were seen once. The sequencing sample was made of PBMCs or T cells enriched from blood (not recorded which). The receptors here all came from a woman aged 60-75 years who had recovered from COVID-19. CDR3s include the opening cysteine and the closing phenylalanine or tryptophan. Fields, in order: J gene, D gene, clone size, V gene, CDR3 DNA, CDR3 protein. The D gene is left open where the match is weak. Clone size is stated in some rows and not others, as once, few, many or a class when expanded.

>TRBJ1-1|NA|NA|TRBV12-3/TRBV12-4
TGTGCCAGCAGTCGACAGGCCCGCTTTGGTGCTTTCTTT
CASSRQARFGAFF
>TRBJ2-2|NA|NA|TRBV19
TGTGCCAGTAGTATACGAGGGAACACCGGGGAGCTGTTTTTT
CASSIRGNTGELFF
>TRBJ2-5|TRBD2|NA|TRBV19
TGTGCCAGTAAAGGGACTAGCGGGAGGGCTGGGAGTGAGACCCAGTACTTC
CASKGTSGRAGSETQYF
>TRBJ1-2|TRBD1|NA|TRBV2
TGTGCCAGAGAATTTCGGACAGGGAACTATGGCTACACCTTC
CAREFRTGNYGYTF
>TRBJ2-7|TRBD1|NA|TRBV7-8
TGTGCCAGCAGCACGGGACAGGGGGTCTCCTACGAGCAGTACTTC
CASSTGQGVSYEQYF
>TRBJ1-2|TRBD1|few|TRBV19
TGTGCCAGTAAGAAAGGGACAGACCATTGGGGCTACACCTTC
CASKKGTDHWGYTF
>TRBJ2-5|NA|NA|TRBV7-3
TGTGCCAGCAGCTTGGGGGGTTCGGAGACCCAGTACTTC
CASSLGGSETQYF
>TRBJ2-2|NA|NA|TRBV30
TGTGCCTGGAGTGTCGTGCGCCCCGGGGAGCTGTTTTTT
CAWSVVRPGELFF
>TRBJ1-5|NA|NA|TRBV5-1
TGCGCCAGCAGCTTTTCAGGGTCACCCGGGCCCCAGCATTTT
CASSFSGSPGPQHF
>TRBJ1-2|TRBD1|NA|TRBV30
TGTGCCTGGAGAGCAGCGGGACAGGGGGCGGGGAGGATCTATGGCTACACCTTC
CAWRAAGQGAGRIYGYTF
>TRBJ1-6|NA|once|TRBV2
TGTGCCAGCAGTGTCACAGGTCCATATAATTCACCCCTCCACTTT
CASSVTGPYNSPLHF
>TRBJ2-7|NA|few|TRBV6-1
TGTGCCAGCAGTGAACGGGGCGAGCAGTACTTC
CASSERGEQYF
>TRBJ1-2|NA|NA|TRBV19
TGTGCCAGTAGTCCTGATACGGAGTCCCGCTATGGCTACACCTTC
CASSPDTESRYGYTF
>TRBJ1-6|TRBD1|few|TRBV7-3
TGTGCCAGCAGCATTCAGGGACAGGGGGCTTCACCCCTCCACTTT
CASSIQGQGASPLHF
>TRBJ2-6|NA|NA|TRBV10-3
TGTGCCATCAGTGAGTCCGCGGGCTCTGGGGCCAACGTCCTGACTTTC
CAISESAGSGANVLTF
>TRBJ1-4|NA|NA|TRBV29-1
TGCAGCGCCGGGTCGAGCGGTAATGAAAAACTGTTTTTT
CSAGSSGNEKLFF
>TRBJ2-5|TRBD1|few|TRBV5-1
TGCGCCAGCAGCTCGAACCCGACAGGGGCCAGGGAGACCCAGTACTTC
CASSSNPTGARETQYF
>TRBJ2-7|TRBD1|NA|TRBV2
TGTGCCAGCAGCCTGACAGGGGTGGGGGAGCAGTACTTC
CASSLTGVGEQYF
>TRBJ1-1|TRBD1|few|TRBV6-5
TGTGCCAGCATTGGAGGGGGCGCGGGGAACACTGAAGCTTTCTTT
CASIGGGAGNTEAFF
>TRBJ2-2|TRBD1|NA|TRBV7-3
TGTGCCAGCAGCGCAGACAGGGCCGGGGAGCTGTTTTTT
CASSADRAGELFF
>TRBJ1-4|NA|NA|TRBV9
TGTGCCAGCAGCGTCTACGACACCCCCGAAGGAAAACTGTTTTTT
CASSVYDTPEGKLFF
>TRBJ1-1|NA|NA|TRBV15
TGTGCCACCAGCAGAAGGACAGAGAACACTGAAGCTTTCTTT
CATSRRTENTEAFF
>TRBJ1-1|NA|NA|TRBV12-3/TRBV12-4
TGTGCCAGCAGTTTCGGGGGGCAATTAGAAGCTTTCTTT
CASSFGGQLEAFF
>TRBJ1-1|NA|once|TRBV6-5
TGTGCCAGCAGTCGGACTGGACCTTTGAACACTGAAGCTTTCTTT
CASSRTGPLNTEAFF
>TRBJ1-4|NA|NA|TRBV6-5
TGTGCCAGCAGTTACTCTTCCAGGGTTTACTATGAAAAACTGTTTTTT
CASSYSSRVYYEKLFF
>TRBJ1-2|TRBD1|NA|TRBV28
TGTGCCAGCAGTTCCACAGGGGCCGCAGATGGTAACTATGGCTACACCTTC
CASSSTGAADGNYGYTF